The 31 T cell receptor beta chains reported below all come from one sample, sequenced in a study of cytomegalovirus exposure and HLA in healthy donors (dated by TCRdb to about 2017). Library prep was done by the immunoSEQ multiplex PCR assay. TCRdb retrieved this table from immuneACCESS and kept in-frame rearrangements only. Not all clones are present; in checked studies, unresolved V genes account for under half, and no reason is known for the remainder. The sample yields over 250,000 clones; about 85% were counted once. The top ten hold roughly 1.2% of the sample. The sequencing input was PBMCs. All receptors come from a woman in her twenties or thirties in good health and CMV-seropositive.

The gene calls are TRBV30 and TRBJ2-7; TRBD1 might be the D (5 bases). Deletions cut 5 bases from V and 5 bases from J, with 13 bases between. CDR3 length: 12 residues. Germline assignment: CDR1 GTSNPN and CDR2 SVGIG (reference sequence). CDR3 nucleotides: TGTGCCTGGTTGAGGACATACAACGAGCAGTACTTC. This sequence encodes CAWLRTYNEQYF.

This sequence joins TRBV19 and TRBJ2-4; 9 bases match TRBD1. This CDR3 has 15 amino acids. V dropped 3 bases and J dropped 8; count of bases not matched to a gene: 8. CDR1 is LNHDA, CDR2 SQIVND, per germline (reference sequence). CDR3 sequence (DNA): TGTGCCAGTAGTATTGAGGGACAGGGTTGGGACATTCAGTACTTC. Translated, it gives CASSIEGQGWDIQYF. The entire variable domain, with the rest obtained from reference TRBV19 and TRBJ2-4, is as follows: DGGITQSPKYLFRKEGQNVTLSCEQNLNHDAMYWYRQDPGQGLRLIYYSQIVNDFQKGDIAEGYSVSREKKESFPLTVTSAQKNPTAFYLCASSIEGQGWDIQYFGAGTRLSVL.

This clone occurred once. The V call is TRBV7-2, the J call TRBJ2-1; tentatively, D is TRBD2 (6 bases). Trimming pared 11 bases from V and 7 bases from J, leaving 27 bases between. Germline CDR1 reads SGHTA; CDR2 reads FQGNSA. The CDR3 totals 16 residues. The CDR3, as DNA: TGTGCCTCCAAAGGGGAGCGGGCGCCGGGAAGGAATGAGCAGTTCTTC. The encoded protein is CASKGERAPGRNEQFF.

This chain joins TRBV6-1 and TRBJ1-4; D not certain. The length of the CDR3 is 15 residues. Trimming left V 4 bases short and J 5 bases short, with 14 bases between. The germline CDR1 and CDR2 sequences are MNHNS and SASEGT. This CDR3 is CASSVQAGWNEKLFF. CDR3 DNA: TGTGCCAGCAGTGTCCAGGCAGGTTGGAATGAAAAACTGTTTTTT.

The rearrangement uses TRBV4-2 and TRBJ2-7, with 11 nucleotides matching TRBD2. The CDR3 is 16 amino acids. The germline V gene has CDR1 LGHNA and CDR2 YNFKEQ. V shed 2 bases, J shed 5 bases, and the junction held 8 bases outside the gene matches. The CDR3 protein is CASSQPPSGGFDEQYF. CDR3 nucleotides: TGTGCCAGCAGCCAACCCCCTAGCGGGGGGTTCGACGAGCAGTACTTC.

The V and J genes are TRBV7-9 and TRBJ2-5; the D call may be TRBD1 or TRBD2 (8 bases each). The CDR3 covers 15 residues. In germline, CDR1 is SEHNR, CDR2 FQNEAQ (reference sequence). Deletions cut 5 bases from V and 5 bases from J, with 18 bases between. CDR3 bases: TGTGCCAGCAGCACGAGGACAGGGACTAGGGAGACCCAGTACTTC. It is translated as CASSTRTGTRETQYF.

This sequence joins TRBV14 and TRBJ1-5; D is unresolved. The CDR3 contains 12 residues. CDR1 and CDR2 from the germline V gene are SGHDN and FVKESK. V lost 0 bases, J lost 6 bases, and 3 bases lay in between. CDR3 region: CASSQEGQPQHF. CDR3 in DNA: TGTGCCAGCAGCCAAGAGGGTCAGCCCCAGCATTTT.

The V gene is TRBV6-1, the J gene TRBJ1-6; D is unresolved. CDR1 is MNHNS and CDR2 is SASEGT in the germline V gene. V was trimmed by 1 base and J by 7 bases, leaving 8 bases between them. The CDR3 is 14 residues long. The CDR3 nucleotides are TGTGCCAGCAGTGAAGTTACCCGAAATTCACCCCTCCACTTT. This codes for CASSEVTRNSPLHF.

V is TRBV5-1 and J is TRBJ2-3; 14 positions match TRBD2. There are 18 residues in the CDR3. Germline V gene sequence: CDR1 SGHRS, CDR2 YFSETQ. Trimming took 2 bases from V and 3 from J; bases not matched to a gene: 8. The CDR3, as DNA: TGCGCCAGCAGCTTTGGGACTAGCGGGAGAAGATGGACAGATACGCAGTATTTT. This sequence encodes CASSFGTSGRRWTDTQYF.

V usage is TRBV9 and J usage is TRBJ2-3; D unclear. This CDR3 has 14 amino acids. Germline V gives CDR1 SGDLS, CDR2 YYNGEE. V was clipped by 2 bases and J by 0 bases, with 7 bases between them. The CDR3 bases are TGTGCCAGCAGCGTTGGCAGGAGCACAGATACGCAGTATTTT. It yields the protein CASSVGRSTDTQYF.

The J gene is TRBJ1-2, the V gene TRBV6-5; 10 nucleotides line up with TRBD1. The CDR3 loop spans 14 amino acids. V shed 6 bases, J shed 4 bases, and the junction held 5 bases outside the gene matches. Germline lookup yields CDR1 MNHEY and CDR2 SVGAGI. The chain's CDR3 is CASSPDRGPYGYTF. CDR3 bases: TGTGCCAGCAGCCCCGACAGGGGGCCCTATGGCTACACCTTC.

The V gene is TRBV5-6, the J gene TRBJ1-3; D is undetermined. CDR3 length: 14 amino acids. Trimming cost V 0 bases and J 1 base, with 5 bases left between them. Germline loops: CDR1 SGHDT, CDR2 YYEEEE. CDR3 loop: CASSLVGSGNTIYF. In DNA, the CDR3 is TGTGCCAGCAGCTTGGTGGGGTCTGGAAACACCATATATTTT.

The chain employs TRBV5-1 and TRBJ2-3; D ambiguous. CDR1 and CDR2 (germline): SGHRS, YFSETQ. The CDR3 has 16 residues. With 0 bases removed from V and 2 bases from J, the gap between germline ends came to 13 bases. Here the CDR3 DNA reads TGCGCCAGCAGCTTGGTGGGCAATGGGGACACAGATACGCAGTATTTT. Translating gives CASSLVGNGDTDTQYF. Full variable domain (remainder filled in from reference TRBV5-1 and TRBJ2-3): KAGVTQTPRYLIKTRGQQVTLSCSPISGHRSVSWYQQTPGQGLQFLFEYFSETQRNKGNFPGRFSGRQFSNSRSEMNVSTLELGDSALYLCASSLVGNGDTDTQYFGPGTRLTVL.

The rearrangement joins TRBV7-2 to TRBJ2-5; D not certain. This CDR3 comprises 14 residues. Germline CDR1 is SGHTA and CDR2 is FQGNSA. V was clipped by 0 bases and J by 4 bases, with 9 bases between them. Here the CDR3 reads CASSLAGPRETQYF. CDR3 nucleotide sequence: TGTGCCAGCAGCTTAGCTGGCCCCAGAGAGACCCAGTACTTC.

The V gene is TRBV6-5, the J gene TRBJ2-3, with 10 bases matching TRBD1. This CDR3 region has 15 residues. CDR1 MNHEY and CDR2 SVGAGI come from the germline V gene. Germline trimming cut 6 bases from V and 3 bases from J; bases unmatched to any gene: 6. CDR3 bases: TGTGCCAGCAGCCGACAGGGGGCTTGGACAGATACGCAGTATTTT. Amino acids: CASSRQGAWTDTQYF.

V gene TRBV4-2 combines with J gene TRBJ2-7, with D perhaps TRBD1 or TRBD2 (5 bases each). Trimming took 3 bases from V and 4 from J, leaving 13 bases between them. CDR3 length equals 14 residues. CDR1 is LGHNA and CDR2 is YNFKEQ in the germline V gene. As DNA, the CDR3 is TGTGCCAGCAGCCAGGGGGATACCAAGTACGAGCAGTACTTC. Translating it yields CASSQGDTKYEQYF.

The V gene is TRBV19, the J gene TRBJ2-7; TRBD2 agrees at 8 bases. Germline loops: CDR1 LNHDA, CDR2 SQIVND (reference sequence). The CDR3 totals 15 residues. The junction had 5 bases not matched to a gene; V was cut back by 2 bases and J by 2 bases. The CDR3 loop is CASSILSSGPYEQYF. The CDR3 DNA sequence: TGTGCCAGTAGTATACTGTCTAGCGGGCCCTACGAGCAGTACTTC.

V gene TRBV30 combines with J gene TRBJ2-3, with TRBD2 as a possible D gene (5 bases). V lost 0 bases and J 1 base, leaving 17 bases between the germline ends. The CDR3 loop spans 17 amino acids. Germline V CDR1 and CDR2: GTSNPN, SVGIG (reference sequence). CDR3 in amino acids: CAWSVGRTRPGTDTQYF. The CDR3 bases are TGTGCCTGGAGTGTAGGGAGAACCCGACCGGGCACAGATACGCAGTATTTT.

The CDR3 DNA sequence: TGTGCCAGCAGTACAATCGATACGCAGTATTTT. Its translation: CASSTIDTQYF. The chain has TRBV28 and TRBJ2-3; unclear D gene. Germline V gene sequence: CDR1 MDHEN, CDR2 SYDVKM. The V gene lost 5 bases and the J gene lost 6 bases, with 6 bases spanning the gap. The CDR3 extends over 11 amino acids.

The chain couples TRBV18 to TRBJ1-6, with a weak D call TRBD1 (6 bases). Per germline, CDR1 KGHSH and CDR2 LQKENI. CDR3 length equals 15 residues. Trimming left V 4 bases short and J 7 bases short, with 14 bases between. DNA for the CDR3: TGTGCCAGCTCACTGGTGAGGGGGGAGAATTCACCCCTCCACTTT. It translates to CASSLVRGENSPLHF.

The CDR3 sequence: CASSLTAGGGELFF. The CDR3 bases are TGTGCCAGCAGCTTAACGGCGGGAGGGGGGGAGCTGTTTTTT. The rearrangement uses TRBV7-8 and TRBJ2-2; 9 nucleotides align to TRBD2. This CDR3 is 14 amino acids long. Germline values: CDR1 SGHVS, CDR2 FQNEAQ. V was pared by 2 bases and J by 8 bases, with 3 bases of the junction left unmatched.

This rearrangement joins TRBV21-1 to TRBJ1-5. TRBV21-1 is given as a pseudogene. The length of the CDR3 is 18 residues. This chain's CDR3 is CASSKRDQRRDSNQPQHF. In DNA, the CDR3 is TGTGCCAGCAGCAAACGGGACCAAAGAAGGGATAGCAATCAGCCCCAGCATTTT.

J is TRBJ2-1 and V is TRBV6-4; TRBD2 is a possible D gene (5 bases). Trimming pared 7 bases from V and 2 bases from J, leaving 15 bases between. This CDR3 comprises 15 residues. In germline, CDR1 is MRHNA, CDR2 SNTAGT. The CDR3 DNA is TGTGCCAGCACTACACTAGAAACAACCTACAATGAGCAGTTCTTC. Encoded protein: CASTTLETTYNEQFF.

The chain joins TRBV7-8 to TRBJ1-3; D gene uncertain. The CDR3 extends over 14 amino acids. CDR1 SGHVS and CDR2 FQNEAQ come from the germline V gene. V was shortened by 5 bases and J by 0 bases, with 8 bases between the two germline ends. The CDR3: CASSPGISGNTIYF. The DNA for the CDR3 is TGTGCCAGCAGCCCGGGGATCTCTGGAAACACCATATATTTT.

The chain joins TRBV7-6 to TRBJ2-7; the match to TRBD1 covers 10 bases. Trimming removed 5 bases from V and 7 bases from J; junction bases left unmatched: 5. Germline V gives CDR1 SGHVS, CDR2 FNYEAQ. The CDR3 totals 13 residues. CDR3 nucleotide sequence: TGTGCCAGCAGCAGGGACAGGGGTGCGGAGCAGTACTTC. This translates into CASSRDRGAEQYF.

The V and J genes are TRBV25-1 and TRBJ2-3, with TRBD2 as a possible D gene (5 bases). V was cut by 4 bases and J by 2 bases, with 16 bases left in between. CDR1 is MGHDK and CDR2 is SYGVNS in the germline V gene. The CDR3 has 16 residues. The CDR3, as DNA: TGTGCCAGCAGTGCCCACTCCGGAGGCTTCACAGATACGCAGTATTTT. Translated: CASSAHSGGFTDTQYF.

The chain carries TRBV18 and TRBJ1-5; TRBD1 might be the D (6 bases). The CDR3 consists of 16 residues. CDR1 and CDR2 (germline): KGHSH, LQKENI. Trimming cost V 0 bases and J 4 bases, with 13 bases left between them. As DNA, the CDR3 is TGTGCCAGCTCACCACCAGGGGGGACGGCGAATCAGCCCCAGCATTTT. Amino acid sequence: CASSPPGGTANQPQHF.

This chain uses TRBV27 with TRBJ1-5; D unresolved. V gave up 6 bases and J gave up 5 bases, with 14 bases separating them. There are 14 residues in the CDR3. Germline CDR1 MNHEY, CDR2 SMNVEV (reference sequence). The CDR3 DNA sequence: TGTGCCAGCAGCCCCGGGTCACCCCATCAGCCCCAGCATTTT. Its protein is CASSPGSPHQPQHF.

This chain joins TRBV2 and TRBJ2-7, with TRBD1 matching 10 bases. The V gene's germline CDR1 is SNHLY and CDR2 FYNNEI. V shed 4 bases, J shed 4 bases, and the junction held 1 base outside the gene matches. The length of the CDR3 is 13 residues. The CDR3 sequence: CASSGGQGYEQYF. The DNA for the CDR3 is TGTGCCAGCAGTGGGGGACAGGGGTACGAGCAGTACTTC.

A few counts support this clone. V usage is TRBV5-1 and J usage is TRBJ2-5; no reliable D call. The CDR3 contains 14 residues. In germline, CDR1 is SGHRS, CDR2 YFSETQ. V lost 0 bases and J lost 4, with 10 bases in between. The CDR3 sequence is CASSLDSTTETQYF. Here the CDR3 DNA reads TGCGCCAGCAGCTTGGACAGCACCACAGAGACCCAGTACTTC.

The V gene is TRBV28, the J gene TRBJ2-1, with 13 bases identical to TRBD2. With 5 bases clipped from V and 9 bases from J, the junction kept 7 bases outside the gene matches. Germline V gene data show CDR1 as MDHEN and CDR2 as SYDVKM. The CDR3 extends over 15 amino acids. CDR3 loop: CASSLLAGGPGEQFF. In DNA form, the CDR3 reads TGTGCCAGCAGTCTACTAGCGGGGGGGCCGGGTGAGCAGTTCTTC.